This T cell receptor beta chain appears in the sequencing data of a study of T-cell reconstitution after alpha-beta-depleted transplantation in children. Germline loops: CDR1 SGHTA, CDR2 FQGTGA. Trimming removed 2 bases from V and 5 bases from J; junction bases left unmatched: 7. There are 15 residues in the CDR3. Unique molecular identifiers were incorporated when the TCRbeta library was constructed. TCRdb processed the PCR reads anew with MiXCR; each CDR3 protein has one entry. The table records some 500,000 distinct CDR3 sequences, about 33% of them present only once. V is TRBV7-3 and J is TRBJ2-7; 9 bases line up with TRBD1. The TCR comes from a human donor who donated a stem cell graft to a child with aplastic anemia. The sample was PBMCs from the stem cell graft donor, taken from the stem cell graft. CDR3 residues: CASSLYNRGLNEQYF. In DNA form, the CDR3 reads TGTGCCAGCAGCTTATATAACAGGGGGCTCAACGAGCAGTACTTC.